This T cell receptor beta chain was sequenced in a study of CD8 T cells in ankylosing spondylitis. As the method for making TCR beta libraries, quantitative 5'-RACE with molecular barcodes was used. TCRdb passed the 5' RACE reads through MiXCR, listing each CDR3 protein once. The sample records some 840,000 distinct CDR3 sequences, 12% being singletons. Study-wide findings and caveats: What seemed typical of ankylosing spondylitis blood was a TCR beta motif built from roughly eight highly homologous variants.

The CDR3 sequence is 13 residues long. Germline V lookup: CDR1 SGHRS, CDR2 YFSETQ. Trimming shortened V by 2 bases and J by 7 bases, and 12 bases separated the two germline ends. As regards this clonotype: Antigen unknown.

The chain joins TRBV5-1 to TRBJ1-1; D gene ambiguous. The receptor comes from a male donor with ankylosing spondylitis. The sample taken for sequencing was blood, either unsorted or a sorted T cell fraction (not recorded which). This CDR3 reads CASSFGQSLEAFF. CDR3 nucleotides: TGCGCCAGCAGCTTCGGGCAGTCCCTTGAAGCTTTCTTT.